A selection of T cell receptor beta chains follows, all from one sample in a study of OX40 agonist ivuxolimab in advanced cancers. The data were produced by immunoSEQ multiplex PCR, yet TCRdb's version contains in-frame clones alone and is incomplete. The repertoire holds roughly 89,000 clones, with about 81% as singletons. This material consisted of CD4+ or CD8+ T cells sorted from blood, taken in a trial of the OX40 agonist ivuxolimab. The receptors come from an adult with an advanced solid tumor such as melanoma, head and neck, liver or kidney cancer. Each CDR3 is given with its conserved first and last residue.

j_gene,v_gene,CDR3aa
TRBJ1-1,TRBV5-1,CASSVRTGETEAFF
TRBJ2-5,TRBV14,CASSRYVQETQYF
TRBJ2-2,TRBV9,CASSVGTGLNTGELFF
TRBJ1-2,TRBV7-3,CASSPPGGLYGYTF
TRBJ2-7,TRBV5-6,CASRAQKGAWGKGAYEQYF
TRBJ2-3,TRBV7-9,CASSPLRGRESLADTQYF
TRBJ2-1,TRBV11-2,CASSLLGLAVYNEQFF
TRBJ2-7,TRBV28,CASRVQGTYEQYF
TRBJ2-7,TRBV29-1,CSVGTGGASYEQYF
TRBJ1-3,TRBV4-1,CASREFQGGRNTIYF
TRBJ2-1,TRBV4-1,CASSQDSRLSLAEQFF
TRBJ2-5,TRBV7-2,CASSPGLAGGIAETQYF
TRBJ2-1,TRBV2,CASSVQRLDYNEQFF
TRBJ2-3,TRBV5-4,CASSIRRGEPSTDTQYF
TRBJ2-5,TRBV10-1,CASSESGSGGSNF
TRBJ1-2,TRBV2,CASSGDREGGYTF
TRBJ1-6,TRBV6-1,CASPKQQSNSPLHF
TRBJ2-3,TRBV10-3,CAISGDRGDTQYF
TRBJ1-1,TRBV18,CASSPADTEAFF
TRBJ2-5,TRBV5-4,CASSLDPSRQGGTQYF
.,TRBV6-6,CASSYEVYEQYF